The 24 T cell receptor beta chains below come from one sample, sequenced in a study of OX40 agonist ivuxolimab in advanced cancers. Profiling relied on immunoSEQ multiplex PCR, and the TCRdb table lists in-frame clones only, not all of them. The sample lists 70,000 to 95,000 clones, about 87% occurring once. Here the sequenced sample was CD4+ or CD8+ T cells sorted from blood, taken in a trial of the OX40 agonist ivuxolimab. The source is an adult with an advanced solid tumor such as melanoma, head and neck, liver or kidney cancer.

This chain links TRBV29-1 with TRBJ2-5; 8 bases are a match to TRBD1. The V segment lost 3 bases and the J segment 5 bases; nucleotides outside the gene matches: 5. The CDR3 is made up of 13 amino acids. Germline assignment: CDR1 SQVTM and CDR2 ANQGSEA. This CDR3 is CSVEDRASETQYF. The CDR3 DNA sequence: TGCAGCGTTGAGGACAGGGCGTCGGAGACCCAGTACTTC. The complete variable domain, with remaining parts taken from reference TRBV29-1 and TRBJ2-5, reads SAVISQKPSRDICQRGTSLTIQCQVDSQVTMMFWYRQQPGQSLTLIATANQGSEATYESGFVIDKFPISRPNLTFSTLTVSNMSPEDSSIYLCSVEDRASETQYFGPGTRLLVL.

As to this clone: An end of the junction differs from the germline gene, which may be a read error. V is TRBV7-2 and J is TRBJ2-7; TRBD1 might be the D (5 bases). CDR3 length: 14 residues. CDR1 is SGHTA and CDR2 is FQGNSA in the germline V gene. CDR3 sequence (DNA): TGTGTCAGCAGGAAGGACAATACCCTCTACGAGCAGTACTTC. Amino acid sequence: CVSRKDNTLYEQYF.

This chain joins TRBV7-3 and TRBJ2-2, with 7 bases aligning to TRBD2. Losses at the gene ends were 5 bases for V and 3 bases for J; bases not matched to a gene: 9. The CDR3 loop spans 16 amino acids. CDR1 is SGHTA and CDR2 is FQGTGA in the germline V gene. The CDR3: CASSPGLVRDTGELFF. CDR3 nucleotide sequence: TGTGCCAGCAGCCCAGGACTAGTTCGGGACACCGGGGAGCTGTTTTTT.

This sequence joins TRBV6-5 and TRBJ2-6; the D is unclear. The CDR3 has 12 residues. V was trimmed by 9 bases and J by 1 base, leaving 4 bases between them. Per the germline V gene, CDR1 is MNHEY and CDR2 is SVGAGI. The CDR3 nucleotides read TGTGCCAGTAGGTCTGGGGCCAACGTCCTGACTTTC. This gives the protein CASRSGANVLTF.

The chain uses TRBV7-8 and TRBJ2-6; a weak D match, TRBD2 (5 bases). The CDR3 has 16 amino acids. V was clipped by 5 bases and J by 0 bases, with 11 bases between them. CDR1 is SGHVS and CDR2 is FQNEAQ in the germline V gene. The CDR3 reads CASSLGIHSGANVLTF. As DNA, the CDR3 is TGTGCCAGCAGCCTCGGGATACACTCTGGGGCCAACGTCCTGACTTTC.

The chain carries TRBV4-1 and TRBJ2-3, with no clear D. Germline V lookup: CDR1 MGHRA, CDR2 YSYEKL. Deletions cut 1 base from V and 5 bases from J, with 13 bases between. The CDR3 is 15 amino acids. CDR3 sequence: CASSQVGRIIDTQYF. CDR3 sequence (DNA): TGCGCCAGCAGCCAAGTAGGACGGATTATAGATACGCAGTATTTT.

This rearrangement joins TRBV18 to TRBJ2-1; 8 bases fit TRBD2. Germline trimming cut 3 bases from V and 1 base from J; bases unmatched to any gene: 2. The CDR3 runs to 15 residues. Germline CDR1 reads KGHSH; CDR2 reads LQKENI. The CDR3 here is CASSPTSGSYNEQFF. The CDR3 DNA sequence: TGTGCCAGCTCACCCACTAGCGGATCCTACAATGAGCAGTTCTTC.

This chain uses TRBV7-6 with TRBJ2-5; TRBD1 matches at 9 bases. Per the germline V gene, CDR1 is SGHVS and CDR2 is FNYEAQ. With 5 bases clipped from V and 2 bases from J, the junction kept 9 bases outside the gene matches. CDR3 length equals 16 residues. DNA of the CDR3: TGTGCCAGCAGCCTAGGGACAGGGAGCCTTCAAGAGACCCAGTACTTC. This codes for CASSLGTGSLQETQYF. Combining the CDR3 with reference TRBV7-6 and TRBJ2-5 gives the whole variable domain GAGVSQSPRYKVTKRGQDVALRCDPISGHVSLYWYRQALGQGPEFLTYFNYEAQQDKSGLPNDRFSAERPEGSISTLTIQRTEQRDSAMYRCASSLGTGSLQETQYFGPGTRLLVL.

The chain couples TRBV30 to TRBJ1-1; D unresolved. Germline V lookup: CDR1 GTSNPN, CDR2 SVGIG (reference sequence). The CDR3 is made up of 13 amino acids. The V end was cut by 2 bases, the J end by 7 bases, with 14 bases between. The CDR3 loop is CAWSPIGIHEAFF. CDR3 sequence (DNA): TGTGCCTGGAGTCCTATAGGGATCCATGAAGCTTTCTTT.

This clone was found once. This sequence joins TRBV28 and TRBJ2-3; no definite D call. This CDR3 comprises 15 residues. Germline loops: CDR1 MDHEN, CDR2 SYDVKM. The germline V and J ends were trimmed by 3 bases and 2 bases, with 12 bases remaining between them. The CDR3 DNA reads TGTGCCAGCAGTTTTGATTCCGGGCCCACAGATACGCAGTATTTT. Translated, it gives CASSFDSGPTDTQYF.

The chain recombines TRBV27 with TRBJ1-1, with a weak D call TRBD1 (5 bases). This CDR3 contains 15 residues. Germline values: CDR1 MNHEY, CDR2 SMNVEV (reference sequence). Trimming removed 4 bases from V and 0 bases from J, with 12 bases in between. CDR3 protein: CASSSPGRVNTEAFF. The CDR3 region has the DNA TGTGCCAGCAGTTCTCCAGGGAGGGTGAACACTGAAGCTTTCTTT.

This chain links TRBV21-1 with TRBJ1-1. TRBV21-1 is a listed pseudogene. The CDR3 has 12 amino acids. CDR3 loop: CASTSTGPEAFF. CDR3 in DNA: TGTGCCAGCACCTCAACGGGGCCTGAAGCTTTCTTT.

This chain uses TRBV28 with TRBJ2-5; a possible D gene is TRBD1 (6 bases). The CDR3 is 14 amino acids. V lost 6 bases to trimming and J lost 1 base, with 12 bases between them. Germline V lookup: CDR1 MDHEN, CDR2 SYDVKM. CDR3 loop: CASSLTGFQETQYF. The CDR3 DNA follows: TGTGCCAGCAGCTTAACAGGGTTCCAAGAGACCCAGTACTTC.

The chain carries TRBV2 and TRBJ2-5; TRBD1 might be the D (6 bases). CDR1 is SNHLY, CDR2 FYNNEI, per germline. V was clipped by 7 bases and J by 2 bases, with 11 bases between them. The CDR3 runs to 13 residues. CDR3 loop: CASKRGQQETQYF. DNA for the CDR3: TGTGCCAGCAAAAGGGGACAACAAGAGACCCAGTACTTC.

This rearrangement joins TRBV7-9 to TRBJ2-2, with 9 bases matching TRBD1. Trimming took 4 bases from V and 0 from J; bases not matched to a gene: 3. Germline values: CDR1 SEHNR, CDR2 FQNEAQ (reference sequence). CDR3 length: 16 amino acids. The CDR3 DNA reads as TGTGCCAGCAGCTACCGGACAGGGGCGAACACCGGGGAGCTGTTTTTT. Protein sequence: CASSYRTGANTGELFF. Based on the CDR3 plus reference TRBV7-9 and TRBJ2-2, the full variable domain is DTGVSQNPRHKITKRGQNVTFRCDPISEHNRLYWYRQTLGQGPEFLTYFQNEAQLEKSRLLSDRFSAERPKGSFSTLEIQRTEQGDSAMYLCASSYRTGANTGELFFGEGSRLTVL.

This chain connects TRBV5-5 to TRBJ2-3; TRBD1 might be the D (5 bases). Trimming stripped 0 bases from V and 6 bases from J, with 11 bases between. The CDR3 consists of 14 residues. The V gene's germline CDR1 is SGHKS and CDR2 YYEKEE (reference sequence). The CDR3 spells CASSLEVTVDTQYF. The CDR3 DNA follows: TGTGCCAGCAGCTTGGAGGTGACAGTCGATACGCAGTATTTT.

This clone was observed a single time. The V and J genes are TRBV28 and TRBJ2-2, with D tentatively TRBD1 or TRBD2 (5 bases each). V gave up 5 bases and J gave up 0 bases, with 19 bases separating them. Germline V lookup: CDR1 MDHEN, CDR2 SYDVKM. CDR3 length equals 18 residues. CDR3 bases: TGTGCCAGCAGTCTAAGCCGTTTGGTGGGGGCGAACACCGGGGAGCTGTTTTTT. This encodes CASSLSRLVGANTGELFF.

This clone appeared once. V usage is TRBV7-2 and J usage is TRBJ2-5; TRBD2 aligns across 11 bases. Trimming removed 5 bases from V and 4 bases from J; junction bases left unmatched: 6. Germline V gives CDR1 SGHTA, CDR2 FQGNSA. The CDR3 has 15 amino acids. The CDR3 nucleotides are TGTGCCAGCAGCGCCCCCGGGACTAGCGGAGAGACCCAGTACTTC. It is translated as CASSAPGTSGETQYF.

This chain joins TRBV5-1 and TRBJ1-1, with a weak D call TRBD1 (5 bases). CDR1 is SGHRS and CDR2 is YFSETQ in the germline V gene. The CDR3 has 13 amino acids. V was shortened by 0 bases and J by 4 bases, with 7 bases between the two germline ends. DNA for the CDR3: TGCGCCAGCAGCTTGGAAAGGGGCACTGAAGCTTTCTTT. The encoded protein is CASSLERGTEAFF.

The CDR3 DNA is TGTGCCAGCAGCTTAAACAGGGGGTCGGCGGCGTCCTACGAGCAGTACTTC. Translating gives CASSLNRGSAASYEQYF. The rearrangement joins TRBV11-2 to TRBJ2-7; 8 nucleotides agree with TRBD1. J lost 1 base, V lost 2 bases, and 10 bases had no gene match. The CDR3 is 17 residues long. Germline loops: CDR1 SGHAT, CDR2 FQNNGV.

This clone turned up a few times. The gene calls are TRBV4-1 and TRBJ1-1; D may be TRBD1 (6 bases). V was pared by 0 bases and J by 11 bases, with 19 bases between. Germline lookup yields CDR1 MGHRA and CDR2 YSYEKL. This CDR3 comprises 15 residues. CDR3 DNA sequence: TGCGCCAGCAGCCAAGATCTCACCGGGACATTCGAGGCTTTCTTT. Its translation: CASSQDLTGTFEAFF.

In its sample, this clone was seen once. The V gene is TRBV29-1, the J gene TRBJ1-1, with no clear D. The CDR3 is 11 amino acids. V was shortened by 5 bases and J by 6 bases, with 10 bases between the two germline ends. Per the germline V gene, CDR1 is SQVTM and CDR2 is ANQGSEA. Here the CDR3 DNA reads TGCAGCGTTAGAAGGAGCGCTGAAGCTTTCTTT. Translation: CSVRRSAEAFF.

The chain has TRBV4-2 and TRBJ1-2, with 9 bases identical to TRBD1. CDR1 and CDR2 from the germline V gene are LGHNA and YNFKEQ. After removal of 2 bases from V and 0 bases from J, the junction contained 10 bases not matched to a gene. This CDR3 is 18 amino acids long. CDR3 nucleotide sequence: TGTGCCAGCAGCCAATCAGCCGGGACAGGGACCGCTAACTATGGCTACACCTTC. It translates to CASSQSAGTGTANYGYTF.

V is TRBV7-3 and J is TRBJ1-2, with TRBD1 matching 7 bases. Germline loops: CDR1 SGHTA, CDR2 FQGTGA. The V gene end was trimmed by 2 bases and the J gene end by 6 bases; junction bases not matched to a gene: 6. This CDR3 has 14 amino acids. The CDR3 DNA is TGTGCCAGCAGCTTAGGGGACAGATGGGATGGCTACACCTTC. It encodes CASSLGDRWDGYTF. Full variable domain (outside the CDR3, taken from reference TRBV7-3 and TRBJ1-2): GAGVSQTPSNKVTEKGKYVELRCDPISGHTALYWYRQSLGQGPEFLIYFQGTGAADDSGLPNDRFFAVRPEGSVSTLKIQRTERGDSAVYLCASSLGDRWDGYTFGSGTRLTVV.